The rows below give T cell receptor beta chains drawn from one sample of a study of cytomegalovirus exposure and HLA in healthy donors. Profiled with immunoSEQ multiplex PCR; TCRdb holds only in-frame clones, not every one. This table has about 140,000 clones, around 81% appearing once. Sequenced material: PBMCs. These receptors originate from a man between 45 and 60 years old in good health and CMV-seronegative. Each CDR3 is given with its conserved first and last residue. A D gene is named only where the DNA matches it firmly. Clone size is not always given. Where it is, it says once, few, many or a class for expanded clones.

v_call	clone_size	d_call	j_call	cdr3_nt	cdr3_aa
TRBV9	NA	NA	TRBJ2-5	TGTGCCAGCAGCGGAGATCATCAGGTTCCGAATAAAGAGACCCAGTACTTC	CASSGDHQVPNKETQYF
TRBV7-8	NA	NA	TRBJ2-3	TGTGCCAGCAGCTCACCAATCCGGCTAGCCCTCAATACGCAGTATTTT	CASSSPIRLALNTQYF
TRBV20-1	NA	NA	TRBJ2-7	TGCAGTGCTCACCAGGGAGGCGAGCAGTACTTC	CSAHQGGEQYF
TRBV27	NA	NA	TRBJ2-7	TGTGCCAGCGGTGGTACACCTCTTTACGAGCAGTACTTC	CASGGTPLYEQYF
TRBV27	NA	NA	TRBJ1-1	TGTGCCACCGCAAGACCTACAGGGCAAAGAGGCACTGAAGCTTTCTTT	CATARPTGQRGTEAFF
TRBV6-5	NA	NA	TRBJ2-7	TGTGCCACCCGGGACACTCCCTACGAGCAGTACTTC	CATRDTPYEQYF
TRBV19	NA	TRBD2	TRBJ2-2	TGTGCCAGTACCTTTCTAGCGGGGGGGAACACCGGGGAGCTGTTTTTT	CASTFLAGGNTGELFF
TRBV18	NA	NA	TRBJ1-1	TGTGCCAGCTCACCGAGTCAGGGCTCCAGGGATCGAGCTTTCTTT	CASSPSQGSRDRAFF
TRBV5-5	few	NA	TRBJ1-1	TGTGCCAGCAGCTTGAAGGGGAAGGCTGAAGCTTTCTTT	CASSLKGKAEAFF
TRBV12-5	once	NA	TRBJ1-4	TGTGCTAGTGGCCTCGGAGGGTGGGATGAAAAACTGTTTTTT	CASGLGGWDEKLFF
TRBV7-9	NA	NA	TRBJ1-5	TGTGCCAGCAGCCCGACAGATCAGCCCCAGCATTTT	CASSPTDQPQHF
TRBV5-8	NA	TRBD1	TRBJ1-5	TGTGCCAGCAGCTCTTTCGGGACAGTTGTTAGCAATCAGCCCCAGCATTTT	CASSSFGTVVSNQPQHF
TRBV28	few	TRBD1	TRBJ2-3	TGTGCCAGCAGTTTTGAGGGGGCATCGGATACGCAGTATTTT	CASSFEGASDTQYF
TRBV19	NA	TRBD1	TRBJ2-6	TGTGCCAGTAGTATCGTGGGACAGGGCCTCTCTGGGGCCAACGTCCTGACTTTC	CASSIVGQGLSGANVLTF
TRBV18	NA	TRBD1	TRBJ1-2	TGTGCCAGCTCACCTGGGACAGGCTTGGGGAACTATGGCTACACCTTC	CASSPGTGLGNYGYTF
TRBV11-3	NA	TRBD1	TRBJ2-7	TGTGCCAGCAGCTCCCAGCGACAGGGGAGTTTGCAGTACTTC	CASSSQRQGSLQYF
TRBV7-2	once	NA	TRBJ1-4	TGTGCCAGCAGCTTTAACAGGGTTTGGCCCGCAACTAATGAAAAACTGTTTTTT	CASSFNRVWPATNEKLFF
TRBV5-6	NA	NA	TRBJ1-4	TGTGCCAGCAGCTCAGGGGCCGCGAGTGAAAAACTGTTTTTT	CASSSGAASEKLFF
TRBV30	NA	NA	TRBJ1-2	TGTGCCTGGAGTGTACAGAGTGGCTACACCTTC	CAWSVQSGYTF
TRBV18	few	NA	TRBJ2-2	TGTGCCAGCTCACCCGCCAGGGGAAACACCGGGGAGCTGTTTTTT	CASSPARGNTGELFF
TRBV15	NA	NA	TRBJ1-2	TGTGCCACCAGCCTCCCCAACCAGGGGAACTATGGCTACACCTTC	CATSLPNQGNYGYTF
TRBV6-1	NA	TRBD1	TRBJ2-3	TGTGCCAGCAGTTCAGGGGGCAGGGGCACAGATACGCAGTATTTT	CASSSGGRGTDTQYF
TRBV5-4	NA	NA	TRBJ1-2	TGTGCCAGCAGCCCGAGGGGGTATGGCCACACCTTC	CASSPRGYGHTF
TRBV5-1	NA	TRBD1	TRBJ1-4	TGCGCCAGCAGCCCGGACAGGGGAGGAGAAAAACTGTTTTTT	CASSPDRGGEKLFF
TRBV28	few	TRBD1	TRBJ1-2	TGTGCCAGCAGTTTAATGGACAGGTCTGGTGGCTACACCTTC	CASSLMDRSGGYTF
TRBV9	NA	NA	TRBJ1-1	TGTGCCAGCAGCGTAGGAGTATATAACACTGAAGCTTTCTTT	CASSVGVYNTEAFF
TRBV28	NA	TRBD1	TRBJ1-1	TGTGCCAGCAGCACCGCAGGGGGCGAGAACACTGAAGCTTTCTTT	CASSTAGGENTEAFF
TRBV28	NA	NA	TRBJ1-1	TGTGCCACTGTGAGAGGGAACACTGAAGCTTTCTTT	CATVRGNTEAFF
TRBV7-3	NA	NA	TRBJ1-1	TGTGCCAGCAGCTTATTTGTGAACACTAAAGCTTTCTTT	CASSLFVNTKAFF
TRBV7-8	few	TRBD1	TRBJ1-5	TGTGCCAGCAGCTTAGAAGGGACAGGCAATCAGCCCCAGCATTTT	CASSLEGTGNQPQHF
TRBV2	NA	NA	TRBJ2-1	TGTGCCAGCAGTGAAAGGCTAACTATCAATGAGCAGTTCTTC	CASSERLTINEQFF
TRBV27	NA	NA	TRBJ1-1	TGTGCCAGCAGTCCCAAACCATCGACAGGCATGAACACTGAAGCTTTCTTT	CASSPKPSTGMNTEAFF
TRBV27	few	NA	TRBJ1-6	TGTGCCAGCAGTTTTCAGGGCTCCTATAATTCACCCCTCCACTTT	CASSFQGSYNSPLHF
TRBV15	NA	TRBD1	TRBJ2-7	TGTGCCACCATTTCGGACAGGGGGCCCCACGAGCAGTACTTC	CATISDRGPHEQYF
TRBV12-5	NA	NA	TRBJ2-7	TGTGCTAGTGGCTCCGGGACAATCTACGAGCAGTACTTC	CASGSGTIYEQYF
TRBV6-5	NA	TRBD1	TRBJ2-6	TGTGCCAGCAGTTGGGGACAGAACTCTGGGGCCAACGTCCTGACTTTC	CASSWGQNSGANVLTF
TRBV7-8	NA	TRBD1	TRBJ1-1	TGTGCCAGCAGCTTTTCTCAGGGGGCGGACACTGAAGCTTTCTTT	CASSFSQGADTEAFF
TRBV19	NA	NA	TRBJ2-2	TGTGCCAGTACCCTAGCTAGCGTGAACACCGGGGAGCTGTTTTTT	CASTLASVNTGELFF
TRBV6-1	NA	TRBD1	TRBJ1-2	TGTGCCAGCAGGACAGGGACTTCTAACTATGGCTACACCTTC	CASRTGTSNYGYTF
TRBV30	NA	TRBD1	TRBJ1-3	TGTGCCTGGAGTGGAGACAGGGACTCTGGAAACACCATATATTTT	CAWSGDRDSGNTIYF
TRBV29-1	NA	NA	TRBJ1-1	TGCAGCGTTGACGGCACAGGCGCTATTATGAACACTGAAGCTTTCTTT	CSVDGTGAIMNTEAFF